The 23 T cell receptor beta chains given below trace back to one sample, sequenced in a study of blood T cell repertoires in COVID-19. Profiled with immunoSEQ multiplex PCR; TCRdb holds only in-frame clones, not every one. The table has 140,000 or so clones, almost 85% seen once. Sequenced input: PBMCs or T cells enriched from blood (not recorded which). The receptors come from a woman aged 50 to 60 with acute COVID-19.

CDR3 nucleotides: TGTGCCAGCAGGGCTGGGCTACAGGGGGGCACTGAAGCTTTCTTT. It specifies CASRAGLQGGTEAFF. The chain recombines TRBV7-6 with TRBJ1-1, with 8 bases that match TRBD1. CDR1 is SGHVS, CDR2 FNYEAQ, per germline. Germline trimming cut 6 bases from V and 4 bases from J; bases unmatched to any gene: 10. The CDR3 sequence is 15 residues long.

This rearrangement joins TRBV11-2 to TRBJ2-2; no definite D call. Per the germline V gene, CDR1 is SGHAT and CDR2 is FQNNGV. V shed 1 base and J shed 1 base, with 7 bases lying between them. CDR3 length: 15 residues. The chain's CDR3 is CASSLGARNTGELFF. The CDR3 DNA sequence: TGTGCCAGCAGCTTAGGGGCCAGGAACACCGGGGAGCTGTTTTTT.

The gene calls are TRBV11-3 and TRBJ2-3; TRBD2 matches at 11 bases. This CDR3 region has 17 residues. CDR1 is SGHNT and CDR2 is YENEEA in the germline V gene. The junction had 12 bases not matched to a gene; V was cut back by 5 bases and J by 5 bases. The CDR3: CASSPRGLAEPKDTQYF. In DNA, the CDR3 is TGTGCCAGCAGCCCCCGGGGACTAGCGGAACCCAAAGATACGCAGTATTTT.

The chain recombines TRBV9 with TRBJ2-5, with D tentatively TRBD1 (6 bases). This CDR3 comprises 14 residues. The ends were cut back, 3 bases at V and 4 bases at J, with 13 bases in the middle. Germline-derived CDR1 and CDR2 are SGDLS and YYNGEE. The CDR3 protein is CASSGGTRGETQYF. In nucleotides, the CDR3 is TGTGCCAGCAGCGGAGGGACACGGGGAGAGACCCAGTACTTC.

The chain links TRBV3-1 (or the pseudogene TRBV3-2) to TRBJ1-5; D perhaps matches TRBD1 (6 bases). The CDR3 runs to 15 residues. From germline, CDR1 is LGHDT and CDR2 YNNKEL (reference sequence). V was pared by 4 bases and J by 4 bases, with 14 bases between. The CDR3 DNA sequence: TGTGCCAGCAGCCCGGGACATAATGGGAATCAGCCCCAGCATTTT. Protein: CASSPGHNGNQPQHF.

This clone was recorded once. The rearrangement joins TRBV5-1 to TRBJ1-1, with D maybe TRBD1 (5 bases). Per germline, CDR1 SGHRS and CDR2 YFSETQ. Deletions cut 4 bases from V and 4 bases from J, with 11 bases between. This CDR3 spans 13 amino acids. The CDR3 loop reads CASSPAGSTEAFF. The CDR3 region has the DNA TGCGCCAGCAGCCCGGCAGGGTCCACTGAAGCTTTCTTT.

This sequence joins TRBV3-1 (or the pseudogene TRBV3-2) and TRBJ1-4; tentative D call: TRBD1 (5 bases). CDR3 size: 16 residues. The germline CDR1 and CDR2 sequences are LGHDT and YNNKEL (reference sequence). V lost 1 base and J 5 bases, leaving 14 bases between the germline ends. CDR3 nucleotide sequence: TGTGCCAGCAGCCAAGGGACCAGGGAGGAGAATGAAAAACTGTTTTTT. This translates into CASSQGTREENEKLFF.

The V and J genes are TRBV25-1 and TRBJ2-3, with a tentative D call TRBD1 (6 bases). The CDR3 is 16 amino acids. The germline CDR1 and CDR2 sequences are MGHDK and SYGVNS. V lost 3 bases and J 4 bases, leaving 17 bases between the germline ends. The CDR3 coding sequence is TGTGCCAGCAGTGACAAGGCAAGGGGGAAAGCAGATACGCAGTATTTT. Translation gives CASSDKARGKADTQYF.

The chain recombines TRBV3-1 (or the pseudogene TRBV3-2) with TRBJ2-7; D is undetermined. Between the trimmed V and J ends, which lost 0 bases and 6 bases, there was a span of 15 bases. Germline-derived CDR1 and CDR2 are LGHDT and YNNKEL (reference sequence). This CDR3 comprises 15 residues. CDR3 sequence reads: CASSQDPEVGREQYF. In DNA form, the CDR3 reads TGTGCCAGCAGCCAAGATCCTGAGGTTGGTCGCGAGCAGTACTTC.

The chain carries TRBV9 and TRBJ2-7, with D perhaps matching TRBD2 (9 bases). This CDR3 contains 15 residues. CDR1 and CDR2 (germline): SGDLS, YYNGEE. Trimming cost V 3 bases and J 6 bases, with 19 bases left between them. The CDR3 coding sequence is TGTGCCAGCAGCGCAGGGGGCGGGAGGGCCGTCGAGCAGTACTTC. Its protein product is CASSAGGGRAVEQYF.

This clone has just a few counts. The genes are TRBV3-1 (or the pseudogene TRBV3-2) and TRBJ1-2; 7 positions match TRBD1. With V trimmed by 3 bases and J by 2 bases, 6 bases remained unmatched. The CDR3 length is 15 residues. Germline CDR1 and CDR2: LGHDT and YNNKEL (reference sequence). CDR3 nucleotides: TGTGCCAGCAGCCAGAAGACAGGGACGAACTATGGCTACACCTTC. Amino acid sequence: CASSQKTGTNYGYTF.

This chain connects TRBV6-5 to TRBJ2-3; perhaps TRBD2 as D (5 bases). This CDR3 is built from 13 residues. The V gene lost 3 bases and the J gene lost 3 bases, with 7 bases spanning the gap. Germline assignment: CDR1 MNHEY and CDR2 SVGAGI. This CDR3 is CASSYPGTDTQYF. The CDR3 bases are TGTGCCAGCAGTTATCCGGGGACAGATACGCAGTATTTT.

The J gene is TRBJ2-7, the V gene TRBV6-5, with 8 bases aligning to TRBD1. V lost 7 bases, J lost 6 bases, and 8 bases stayed unmatched. Looked up from germline, CDR1 is MNHEY and CDR2 is SVGAGI. The CDR3 runs 13 residues. CDR3 DNA sequence: TGTGCCAGCACCCCCGGACAGGGCTCCGAGCAGTACTTC. It translates to CASTPGQGSEQYF.

This clone showed up just once. The rearrangement uses TRBV14 and TRBJ2-5; possible D gene TRBD2, 6 bases. Germline V CDR1 and CDR2: SGHDN, FVKESK. The CDR3 has 15 residues. Trimming removed 1 base from V and 7 bases from J, with 16 bases in between. The CDR3 DNA reads as TGTGCCAGCAGCCAAGTTTCTTCTAGCGCATGGACCCAGTACTTC. Translating it yields CASSQVSSSAWTQYF.

The CDR3 sequence is CASSQEGQIYGYTF. Written as DNA, the CDR3 is TGCGCCAGCAGCCAAGAGGGACAGATCTATGGCTACACCTTC. The rearrangement uses TRBV4-1 and TRBJ1-2; 7 bases are shared with TRBD1. The CDR3 runs to 14 residues. The V segment lost 0 bases and the J segment 4 bases; nucleotides outside the gene matches: 2. Germline CDR1 MGHRA, CDR2 YSYEKL.

V is TRBV23-1 and J is TRBJ2-1, with 10 nucleotides matching TRBD2. TRBV23-1 is treated as an ORF (open reading frame) with a function not yet certain. This CDR3 region has 15 residues. Losses at the gene ends were 2 bases for V and 9 bases for J; bases not matched to a gene: 7. DNA for the CDR3: TGCGCCAGCAGTCAAGTGCTAGCGGGAGCGCGTGAGCAGTTCTTC. Translating it yields CASSQVLAGAREQFF.

The chain uses TRBV19 and TRBJ1-1; D is undetermined. This CDR3 contains 15 residues. Trimming left V 7 bases short and J 3 bases short, with 18 bases between. Germline CDR1 LNHDA, CDR2 SQIVND (reference sequence). In nucleotides, the CDR3 is TGTGCCAGTACCTCGGAGCCGACGGAGGACACTGAAGCTTTCTTT. Translating it yields CASTSEPTEDTEAFF.

The chain links TRBV9 to TRBJ2-7; D might be TRBD1 (5 bases). V shed 4 bases and J shed 4 bases, with 9 bases lying between them. The CDR3 has 12 amino acids. Per the germline V gene, CDR1 is SGDLS and CDR2 is YYNGEE. CDR3 coding DNA: TGTGCCAGCAGCACGCAGGGTTACGAGCAGTACTTC. This gives the protein CASSTQGYEQYF.

This clone was found once. The rearrangement links TRBV9 to TRBJ1-1; D gene ambiguous. Germline CDR1 is SGDLS and CDR2 is YYNGEE. Trimming removed 0 bases from V and 0 bases from J, with 9 bases in between. This CDR3 region has 15 residues. The CDR3 protein is CASSVDPGVNTEAFF. The CDR3 coding sequence is TGTGCCAGCAGCGTAGATCCCGGGGTGAACACTGAAGCTTTCTTT.

The V call is TRBV5-4, the J call TRBJ2-1; 10 positions match TRBD2. The V gene's germline CDR1 is SGHNT and CDR2 YYREEE (reference sequence). Trimming removed 1 base from V and 8 bases from J; junction bases left unmatched: 6. The CDR3 runs 15 residues. The CDR3 region has the DNA TGTGCCAGCAGCTTGAGGCTAGCGGGAGCACATGAGCAGTTCTTC. Translation: CASSLRLAGAHEQFF.

V usage is TRBV7-9 and J usage is TRBJ1-2; no reliable D call. Germline CDR1 and CDR2: SEHNR and FQNEAQ (reference sequence). The CDR3 spans 12 residues. Between the trimmed V and J ends, which lost 3 bases and 3 bases, there was a span of 5 bases. The CDR3 DNA reads as TGTGCCAGCAGCTTCGAGTACTATGGCTACACCTTC. This encodes CASSFEYYGYTF.

The genes are TRBV30 and TRBJ2-1, with D possibly TRBD2 on 6 matching bases. V was trimmed by 4 bases and J by 1 base, leaving 14 bases between them. CDR3 length: 15 residues. CDR1 and CDR2 (germline): GTSNPN, SVGIG (reference sequence). The CDR3 sequence: CAWNVGRDSYNEQFF. The CDR3 coding sequence is TGTGCCTGGAATGTCGGGAGAGATTCCTACAATGAGCAGTTCTTC.

The rearrangement links TRBV5-1 to TRBJ1-1; unclear D gene. Germline-derived CDR1 and CDR2 are SGHRS and YFSETQ. V lost 3 bases, J lost 5 bases, and 14 bases lay in between. The CDR3 loop spans 14 amino acids. In DNA, the CDR3 is TGCGCCAGCAGCTATTCGGGGTTTAGTACTGAAGCTTTCTTT. Translating gives CASSYSGFSTEAFF.